This record covers a single T cell receptor beta chain. This clone was seen more than once but under ten times. This clone's antigen is unknown. The input lacks base qualities; no much larger clone sits a single base away. This entry comes from a study of cytomegalovirus exposure and HLA in healthy donors (dated by TCRdb to about 2017). As for the study more broadly: An earlier analysis of some 620 of the donors reported approximately 280 Gb of sequence data and roughly 120 million unique TCR beta sequences obtained from roughly 170 million T cells. An earlier analysis of 587 of the donors used high-throughput TCR beta sequencing to judge whether each TCR beta V gene segment behaved as functional or pseudogenic. The T cell repertoires of roughly 660 subjects were profiled by immunosequencing and related to cytomegalovirus serostatus. All discovery cohort repertoires had been generated using a single sequencing platform. High-throughput TCR immunosequencing, statistical association of individual TCRs with disease status, and machine learning were combined to predict cytomegalovirus infection status. Roughly 300 gigabases of sequencing data and around 88 million unique TCR sequences made up an early release that covered approximately 700 HLA-typed donors. On average, over 200,000 unique TCR beta nucleotide sequences were sequenced per donor among a few hundred genotyped donors of the cohort, with roughly 18% of those sequences being non-productive. Besides the first cohort of approximately 670 subjects, a separate validation cohort made up of 120 different subjects was used. The aim of the study was to test whether cataloging public T cell receptors could identify signatures of past pathogen exposure. Donor age, sex, ethnicity and CMV serostatus were collected together with the repertoire data. In a later genetic analysis, genome-wide SNP genotypes for about three fifths of the roughly 670 donors were used, and that subset was treated as a discovery cohort. Both class I and class II loci were covered by HLA typing, at four-digit resolution. Of the roughly 400 genotyped donors, less than 85% were placed in the genetic ancestry cluster associated with self-reported Caucasian donors. Typing coverage varied by locus: roughly 629-640 donors for A, B, C, DRB1 and DQB1; more than 500 for DQA1; around 610 for DPA1; 400 to 480 for DPB1. A later analysis re-analyzed previously published TCR beta repertoires from 660 or so donors and added high-resolution HLA genotyping to study TCR occurrence patterns. The later analysis used no new phenotypic data to find candidate immune exposures, relying instead on TCR beta sequences and their occurrence across donors. A few DR-DQ haplotypes were treated as single units for association and clustering because of strong linkage in the cohort. The full study reports these points: A further reported finding was that TCR beta sequences accurately predicted the HLA-A and HLA-B alleles for most subjects in the first cohort. In a later analysis, HLA-associated TCR beta chains showed more clonal expansion and lower generation probabilities than non-associated chains that were equally common. Specific HLA alleles were associated with some 15,000 TCR beta sequences at a false discovery rate of 0.05 in a later analysis. Correlated functional status among segregating V segments might be attributable to linkage disequilibrium, but an unknown experimental factor could not be ruled out. In both the original and validation cohorts, the classifier was reported to diagnose cytomegalovirus status with high specificity and sensitivity. According to a later analysis, parvovirus B19, influenza, CMV and Epstein-Barr virus appeared linked to several top co-occurrence clusters. A later genetic analysis associated a missense DCLRE1C variant with V-gene and J-gene trimming of TCR beta chains, and an independent cohort replicated the association. The authors suggested that the approach could potentially be extended to other disease states and immunological phenotypes. Across donors, most TCR sequences were observed very rarely, whereas some public TCRs were present in many individuals. Because some donors lacked HLA typing at each locus, the association tests relied only on the typed subset. Some IMGT-functional V segments, including TRBV6-2 and TRBV6-3, could not be distinguished by the 87-base-pair reads and were therefore excluded. In a later analysis, the rate of TCR association differed among HLA loci, with DRB1 alleles having the most associated TCRs and HLA-C alleles having the fewest. A cluster of highly shared sequence variants was judged likely to represent a technical artifact of the sequencing pipeline. Approximately 18 rarely observed V segments, including chromosome 9 orphons, were excluded from the earlier analysis of about 500 of the donors because counts were too low. Broadly in line with IMGT annotations, most TCR beta V segments showed up in productive rearrangements about 87% or about 30% of the time in an earlier analysis of several hundred of the donors. According to a later genetic analysis, donors in an Asian-associated ancestry cluster had fewer N-insertions in productive TCRs than the approximately 700-donor mean. In the study, around 150 TCR beta chains were listed as associated with cytomegalovirus. Sequencing depth was assumed to be roughly uniform across donors in the presence/absence analyses, though that assumption may not hold. In a later analysis, most CMV-associated TCR beta chains were found to appear HLA-restricted, with HLA associations seemingly driven largely by CMV exposure. Assigning TCR associations to individual alleles was difficult when HLA alleles, especially DR and DQ, strongly co-occurred. For the cohort, immune exposure information was limited to CMV serostatus. Three of the identified cytomegalovirus-associated TCR beta chains were confirmed in vitro to be specific for cytomegalovirus antigens. In this cohort, only TCR beta chains were sequenced, and detectable features were limited by the absence of alpha or paired-chain data.

To prepare the library, the immunoSEQ multiplex PCR assay was applied. A mixture of 60 forward primers for TCR Vbeta segments and 13 reverse primers for TCR Jbeta segments was used in the multiplex PCR. The CDR3 region of rearranged TCR beta genes was amplified from genomic DNA by a multiplex PCR assay. On the Illumina HiSeq System, the amplified TCR beta libraries were sequenced as 87-base-pair reads. As for the original processing: A later analysis tallied tens of millions of unique TCR beta chains across the 600 to 700 repertoires, and roughly 11 million of those chains were shared by two or more donors. Raw reads were error-corrected and collapsed into unique sequences by a nearest-neighbor algorithm in which closely related sequences were merged to remove PCR and sequencing errors. Alignment of CDR3 sequences to IMGT reference sequences was used to assign V, D and J gene segments. For a sequence to be retained, at least a six-nucleotide match to both a V gene segment and a J gene segment was required. A rearrangement was called productive if the CDR3 had no stop codons and remained in frame with V and J, and every other rearrangement was called non-productive. CDR3 was defined according to IMGT convention as the region running from the second conserved V-encoded cysteine to the conserved J-encoded phenylalanine. Sequences without an unambiguous match to a single V gene segment were excluded from the earlier analysis of about 630 of the donors. In an earlier analysis of 587 of the donors, a V segment was called functional when productive rearrangements were above 56.7%, and segregating when the standard deviation between donors exceeded 5%. A statistical classification framework was built to diagnose cytomegalovirus status from the catalog of TCR beta chain sequences. V and J gene assignment, in a later analysis, came from comparing TCR nucleotide sequences with IMGT/GENE-DB human TR gene sequences. Using the TCRdist pipeline, a later analysis assigned CDR3 sequences along with most-parsimonious VDJ recombination scenarios. In a later analysis, each TCR beta chain was defined by its CDR3 amino acid sequence together with its V-gene family, and reads without a unique V-gene family were excluded. As a way to deal with suspected cross-contamination and a sequencing artifact, a later analysis dropped nearly 600 nucleotide sequences that were highly shared and had low generation probability. In a later analysis, a clonal expansion index for each public chain was calculated from normalized within-repertoire ranks of inferred template counts. A later analysis computed generation probabilities with a VDJ recombination model fitted to out-of-frame rearrangements, and checked the results against IGoR. Hypergeometric tests were used in a later analysis to score TCR-TCR, TCR-HLA and TCR-CMV co-occurrence, with a repertoire-size bias correction applied to the TCR pairs. False discovery rates were estimated in a later analysis by permuting HLA or CMV assignments 20 times. A later analysis grouped co-occurring TCRs with DBSCAN, adding TCRdist sequence similarity when clustering within HLA-allele-positive subsets. Co-occurrence clustering excluded repertoires with fewer than 30,000 or more than 120,000 public chains, plus five with anomalous nucleotide sharing. TCRdb limited this immuneACCESS table to in-frame rearrangements with V and J called. A share of clones is missing; checked studies link under half to unresolved V genes, and the rest is unexplained. V, J and clone size are those of that table, while D and trimming were read from the DNA. For this sample there are 90,000 to 130,000 clones; approximately 70% appear just once. Approximately 8.6% of the sample is held by the ten biggest clonotypes.

The CDR3 goes from the cysteine to the phenylalanine over 14 residues. Only CDR3 DNA is held: 42 bases, read in frame from base 1. The germline V gene (reference sequence) provides CDR1 SGHKS and CDR2 YYEKEE. V is cut by 1 base and J by 5 bases, and the space between the germline ends is 13 bases. In total, 600 or so healthy bone marrow donors made up the cohort. At the time of sampling, all cohort members were nominally healthy, though unrecorded immune exposures were likely present. The donor tested CMV seropositive and was one of the 289 seropositive cohort members. A peripheral blood sample was collected from each donor, and TCR beta sequencing was performed on peripheral blood mononuclear cells. The Qiagen DNeasy Blood Extraction Kit was used to extract genomic DNA from the blood cell samples.

The receptor comes from a man aged 30-40 years in good health and CMV-seropositive. The chain employs TRBV5-5 and TRBJ2-7; the D segment cannot be called with confidence. Input material: PBMCs. The DNA is as follows: TGTGCCAGCAGCTTGTTTGGAGCTGCCGACGAGCAGTACTTC. Its translation reads: CASSLFGAADEQYF. Reference TRBV5-5 and TRBJ2-7 proteins supply the regions before and after the CDR3; the full variable domain is: DAGVTQSPTHLIKTRGQQVTLRCSPISGHKSVSWYQQVLGQGPQFIFQYYEKEERGRGNFPDRFSARQFPNYSSELNVNALLLGDSALYLCASSLFGAADEQYFGPGTRLTVT.